The next 20 T cell receptor beta chains were all read from a single sample in a study of T cell repertoires in cytomegalovirus infection. What these receptors recognize is not known. TCRdb reprocessed the reads with MiXCR, giving one entry per CDR3 protein. The sample shows approximately 730,000 distinct CDR3 sequences, 25% to 35% of them seen only once. The material was cultured CD8+ T cells from PBMCs, obtained from culture after CMV antigen stimulation. These receptors were obtained from a human donor in good health (CMV status not recorded). Some clones in this sample may be carry-over from other donors' samples.

The chain recombines TRBV6-6 with TRBJ1-6; tentatively, D is TRBD1 (6 bases). This CDR3 spans 20 amino acids. Germline assignment: CDR1 MNHNY and CDR2 SVGAGI (reference sequence). V was clipped by 0 bases and J by 0 bases, with 18 bases between them. CDR3: CASSYSTRQEISSYNSPLHF. The CDR3, as DNA: TGTGCCAGCAGTTACTCGACCCGACAGGAGATAAGCTCCTATAATTCACCCCTCCACTTT.

The CDR3 here is CASNHKLGNQPQHF. Written as DNA, the CDR3 is TGTGCCAGTAATCATAAGTTAGGGAATCAGCCCCAGCATTTT. This chain connects TRBV28 to TRBJ1-5; D not resolved. The germline V and J ends were trimmed by 9 bases and 4 bases, with 16 bases remaining between them. Germline V lookup: CDR1 MDHEN, CDR2 SYDVKM. This CDR3 spans 14 amino acids.

The rearrangement links TRBV27 to TRBJ1-2; TRBD1 aligns across 7 bases. V lost 6 bases to trimming and J lost 4 bases; unmatched junction nucleotides: 5. CDR1 and CDR2 from the germline V gene are MNHEY and SMNVEV (reference sequence). The CDR3 has 13 amino acids. For the CDR3, the DNA is TGTGCCAGCAGGGAGGGGGCTGCCTATGGCTACACCTTC. Translating gives CASREGAAYGYTF.

The genes are TRBV7-6 and TRBJ1-6; 11 bases agree with TRBD1. Germline trimming cut 1 base from V and 6 bases from J; bases unmatched to any gene: 17. The CDR3 runs 21 residues. Germline V gene data show CDR1 as SGHVS and CDR2 as FNYEAQ. As DNA, the CDR3 is TGTGCCAGCAGCTTAGTCCGCATCAGGACAGGGGGCGCAAGGAGTAATTCACCCCTCCACTTT. Protein product: CASSLVRIRTGGARSNSPLHF.

For this clonotype: A read error is possible here, since a much larger clone lies one base away. The CDR3 here is CASSPRGLNTRELFF. In nucleotides, the CDR3 is TGTGCCAGCAGCCCCAGAGGACTGAACACCAGGGAGCTGTTTTTT. The chain couples TRBV7-6 to TRBJ2-2; tentative D call: TRBD2 (5 bases). This CDR3 contains 15 residues. The germline gives CDR1 SGHVS, CDR2 FNYEAQ.

This clonotype has more than one count but fewer than ten. The CDR3 region is CASSFLAGGPADTQYF. In DNA form, the CDR3 reads TGTGCCAGCAGCTTCTTAGCGGGGGGGCCGGCAGATACGCAGTATTTT. This chain uses TRBV5-6 with TRBJ2-3, with 11 positions matching TRBD2. The CDR3 length is 16 residues. Trimming cost V 2 bases and J 4 bases; bases outside gene matches: 6. The germline gives CDR1 SGHDT, CDR2 YYEEEE.

The chain has TRBV5-6 and TRBJ2-7; D may be TRBD1 (5 bases). Germline lookup yields CDR1 SGHDT and CDR2 YYEEEE. V was trimmed by 2 bases and J by 6 bases, leaving 15 bases between them. This CDR3 is 14 amino acids long. The CDR3 nucleotides are TGTGCCAGCAGCTTCGGGCGTCCCACAGGCGAGCAGTACTTC. Amino acid sequence: CASSFGRPTGEQYF. Using reference TRBV5-6 and TRBJ2-7 for the parts outside the CDR3, the full variable domain is DAGVTQSPTHLIKTRGQQVTLRCSPKSGHDTVSWYQQALGQGPQFIFQYYEEEERQRGNFPDRFSGHQFPNYSSELNVNALLLGDSALYLCASSFGRPTGEQYFGPGTRLTVT.

This clonotype came up many times. The rearrangement links TRBV27 to TRBJ1-3; tentative D call: TRBD1 (5 bases). Trimming removed 5 bases at V and 0 bases at J, with 14 bases between. This CDR3 region has 16 residues. CDR1 is MNHEY, CDR2 SMNVEV, per germline (reference sequence). The DNA for the CDR3 is TGTGCCAGCAGTCCGAACCTCAGGGTCTCTGGAAACACCATATATTTT. The encoded protein is CASSPNLRVSGNTIYF.

In this sample, this clonotype turned up a few times. The rearrangement joins TRBV6-6 to TRBJ1-4, with D perhaps TRBD1 (5 bases). This CDR3 contains 15 residues. Germline V CDR1 and CDR2: MNHNY, SVGAGI (reference sequence). Trimming cost V 6 bases and J 2 bases, with 13 bases left between them. CDR3 DNA sequence: TGTGCCAGCAGCCCACGACAGCGGACTAATGAAAAACTGTTTTTT. This encodes CASSPRQRTNEKLFF.

J is TRBJ2-1 and V is TRBV6-5; D not resolved. This CDR3 is 13 amino acids long. Germline CDR1 is MNHEY and CDR2 is SVGAGI. Trimming cost V 6 bases and J 9 bases, with 15 bases left between them. The CDR3 coding sequence is TGTGCCAGCAGCCAAACCGGCGTAGGTGAGCAGTTCTTC. It translates to CASSQTGVGEQFF.

This clonotype has just a few counts. This sequence joins TRBV29-1 and TRBJ2-2; 10 bases line up with TRBD2. The CDR3 spans 17 residues. V lost 3 bases, J lost 5 bases, and 12 bases stayed unmatched. Germline lookup yields CDR1 SQVTM and CDR2 ANQGSEA. The CDR3 region has the DNA TGCAGCGTTGAGGATAGCGGGGGGTGGGTGAGGACCGGGGAGCTGTTTTTT. Its translation: CSVEDSGGWVRTGELFF.

The rearrangement uses TRBV29-1 and TRBJ2-7, with D uncertain. V gave up 6 bases and J gave up 2 bases, with 17 bases separating them. The CDR3 has 14 amino acids. Looked up from germline, CDR1 is SQVTM and CDR2 is ANQGSEA. The CDR3 sequence is CSVLSPPGPYEQYV. CDR3 coding DNA: TGCAGCGTCCTCAGCCCCCCGGGCCCCTACGAGCAGTACGTC.

This clonotype was seen a handful of times. The CDR3 bases are TGTGCCATCAGAGAGACTAGCACAGATACGCAGTATTTT. It translates to CAIRETSTDTQYF. This rearrangement joins TRBV10-3 to TRBJ2-3; no reliable D call. The V gene lost 6 bases and the J gene lost 0 bases, with 7 bases spanning the gap. Germline values: CDR1 ENHRY, CDR2 SYGVKD. The CDR3 consists of 13 residues.

This clonotype was detected only a few times. The genes are TRBV7-6 and TRBJ2-7, with a weak D call TRBD2 (5 bases). CDR3 size: 15 residues. The V end lost 1 base, the J end lost 3 bases, and 13 bases lay between the germline ends. Germline-derived CDR1 and CDR2 are SGHVS and FNYEAQ. The CDR3 coding sequence is TGTGCCAGCAGCTTAGTGGGGAGTGGGCGCTACGAGCAGTACGTC. Its translation: CASSLVGSGRYEQYV.

The chain employs TRBV2 and TRBJ1-1; no reliable D call. There are 13 residues in the CDR3. V lost 5 bases and J lost 3, with 10 bases in between. The germline gives CDR1 SNHLY, CDR2 FYNNEI. The CDR3 DNA is TGTGCCAGCAGTAGGGATGGGGACACTGAAGCTTTCTTT. It yields the protein CASSRDGDTEAFF. Using reference TRBV2 and TRBJ1-1 for the parts outside the CDR3, the full variable domain is EPEVTQTPSHQVTQMGQEVILRCVPISNHLYFYWYRQILGQKVEFLVSFYNNEISEKSEIFDDQFSVERPDGSNFTLKIRSTKLEDSAMYFCASSRDGDTEAFFGQGTRLTVV.

This clonotype was counted at least ten times. This chain uses TRBV7-9 with TRBJ1-1; D perhaps matches TRBD1 (5 bases). Germline-derived CDR1 and CDR2 are SEHNR and FQNEAQ (reference sequence). V was pared by 11 bases and J by 7 bases, with 20 bases between. This CDR3 is built from 13 residues. In DNA, the CDR3 is TGTGCCTTCGAGCCCAGGGCTGTCAGTGAAGCTTTCTTT. Translation gives CAFEPRAVSEAFF. Full variable domain (remainder filled in from reference TRBV7-9 and TRBJ1-1): DTGVSQNPRHKITKRGQNVTFRCDPISEHNRLYWYRQTLGQGPEFLTYFQNEAQLEKSRLLSDRFSAERPKGSFSTLEIQRTEQGDSAMYLCAFEPRAVSEAFFGQGTRLTVV.

This clonotype was detected only once. For the CDR3, the DNA is TGTGCCAGCAGACCGACAGGAAACCAACCATTGTACTTC. Translation gives CASRPTGNQPLYF. The chain uses TRBV7-9 and TRBJ2-7, with a possible D match to TRBD1 (6 bases). The CDR3 totals 13 residues. V lost 6 bases, J lost 12 bases, and 21 bases lay in between. In germline, CDR1 is SEHNR, CDR2 FQNEAQ (reference sequence).

This clonotype has just a few counts. The chain has TRBV6-2 or TRBV6-3 and TRBJ2-5, with TRBD1 matching over 8 bases. The V gene's germline CDR1 is MNHEY and CDR2 SVGEGT. This CDR3 has 16 residues. J lost 1 base, V lost 6 bases, and 10 bases had no gene match. The CDR3 protein is CASRDPRDRRQETQYF. In nucleotides, the CDR3 is TGTGCCAGCAGGGACCCTAGGGACAGGCGCCAAGAGACCCAGTACTTC.

The genes are TRBV7-9 and TRBJ2-1; the match to TRBD1 covers 11 bases. The length of the CDR3 is 13 residues. Germline CDR1 SEHNR, CDR2 FQNEAQ (reference sequence). The trim removed 11 bases at V and 6 bases at J, leaving 6 bases unmatched. The CDR3 spells CAARDRGSNEQFF. Here the CDR3 DNA reads TGTGCCGCCCGGGACAGGGGGTCCAATGAGCAGTTCTTC.

This clonotype was counted many times. The chain joins TRBV7-2 to TRBJ2-2; D is tentatively TRBD1 or TRBD2 (5 bases each). The CDR3 runs 17 residues. The germline V gene has CDR1 SGHTA and CDR2 FQGNSA. The V end lost 3 bases, the J end lost 3 bases, and 17 bases lay between the germline ends. CDR3 bases: TGTGCCAGCAGCTTTAGAACCGGGACGTTGGACACCGGGGAGCTGTTTTTT. Translation: CASSFRTGTLDTGELFF.